Each of the 9 T cell receptor beta chains below was sequenced from the same sample in a study of T cells in Graves' hyperthyroidism and ophthalmopathy. Researchers took RNA transcripts and amplified the TCR beta CDR3 regions from them. The TCR CDR3 first-round RT-PCR relied on the HTBI primer set. TCRdb re-called the multiplex PCR reads with MiXCR, one entry per CDR3 protein. The table has over 250,000 distinct CDR3 sequences, roughly 15% seen once. Sample: blood. The receptors were gathered from a woman aged 35 to 49 with Graves' ophthalmopathy.

This clonotype showed up many times. The gene calls are TRBV28 and TRBJ1-2; D is undetermined. The CDR3 extends over 12 amino acids. Germline lookup yields CDR1 MDHEN and CDR2 SYDVKM. V lost 5 bases to trimming and J lost 8 bases, with 12 bases between them. CDR3 DNA: TGTGCCAGCAGTGCCCCCTCTAGGGGCTACACCTTC. Protein sequence: CASSAPSRGYTF.

In this sample, this clonotype turned up a few times. V is TRBV9 and J is TRBJ2-1; 11 nucleotides match TRBD2. CDR3 length equals 15 residues. Germline assignment: CDR1 SGDLS and CDR2 YYNGEE. Germline trimming cut 4 bases from V and 0 bases from J; bases unmatched to any gene: 0. This CDR3 reads CASSTSGSSYNEQFF. CDR3 nucleotides: TGTGCCAGCAGCACTAGCGGGAGCTCCTACAATGAGCAGTTCTTC.

This clonotype has a count of ten or more. The genes are TRBV19 and TRBJ2-7, with 7 positions matching TRBD2. This CDR3 has 13 amino acids. V gave up 4 bases and J gave up 3 bases; unmatched junction bases: 3. Germline-derived CDR1 and CDR2 are LNHDA and SQIVND (reference sequence). CDR3 in DNA: TGTGCCAGTAGTAGGGGGGGATTCTACGAGCAGTACTTC. Amino acids: CASSRGGFYEQYF.

This chain uses TRBV7-2 with TRBJ2-4, with 10 bases lining up with TRBD2. Trimming at V came to 6 bases and at J to 4 bases, leaving 9 bases not matched to a gene. The CDR3 runs 16 residues. From germline, CDR1 is SGHTA and CDR2 FQGNSA. CDR3 region: CASRPAGGPLKNIQYF. DNA of the CDR3: TGTGCCAGCAGACCAGCGGGGGGGCCCCTGAAAAACATTCAGTACTTC.

V gene TRBV24-1 combines with J gene TRBJ2-3, with 12 nucleotides matching TRBD2. The CDR3 has 18 amino acids. With 4 bases clipped from V and 0 bases from J, the junction kept 7 bases outside the gene matches. Germline V gene lookup returns CDR1 KGHDR and CDR2 SFDVKD. The CDR3 here is CATSDPTSGGPSTDTQYF. The CDR3 DNA is TGTGCCACCAGTGACCCTACTAGCGGGGGGCCAAGCACAGATACGCAGTATTTT.

In its sample, this clonotype was seen many times. The DNA for the CDR3 is TGTGCCAGCAGACGGGACAGGAGCGATAATTCACCCCTCCACTTT. Its translation: CASRRDRSDNSPLHF. The chain is built from TRBV6-1 and TRBJ1-6; TRBD1 agrees at 8 bases. J gave up 5 bases and V 6 bases, and 6 bases lay outside the gene matches. CDR1 is MNHNS, CDR2 SASEGT, per germline. This CDR3 is 15 amino acids long.

In its sample, this clonotype was seen many times. V is TRBV11-2 and J is TRBJ2-1, with D possibly TRBD1 on 6 matching bases. The CDR3 consists of 13 residues. V lost 5 bases and J 7 bases, leaving 12 bases between the germline ends. Germline values: CDR1 SGHAT, CDR2 FQNNGV. The CDR3 spells CASSLLRGNEQFF. Here the CDR3 DNA reads TGTGCCAGCAGCCTATTAAGGGGGAATGAGCAGTTCTTC.

The V call is TRBV19, the J call TRBJ2-2, with D tentatively TRBD1 or TRBD2 (6 bases each). The CDR3 is 14 amino acids. Germline assignment: CDR1 LNHDA and CDR2 SQIVND (reference sequence). Trimming shortened V by 3 bases and J by 5 bases, and 10 bases separated the two germline ends. DNA for the CDR3: TGTGCCAGTAGTATGGGGGGCAGAACCGGGGAGCTGTTTTTT. Translated: CASSMGGRTGELFF.

The rearrangement uses TRBV4-1 and TRBJ2-1, with D perhaps TRBD2 (7 bases). There are 17 residues in the CDR3. V lost 1 base to trimming and J lost 3 bases, with 16 bases between them. Germline CDR1 MGHRA, CDR2 YSYEKL. CDR3 protein: CASSQVGGGPHYNEQFF. The CDR3 DNA is TGCGCCAGCAGCCAAGTAGGGGGGGGGCCTCACTACAATGAGCAGTTCTTC.